This record concerns one TCR beta chain sequence. Its antigen is unknown. Per-nucleotide qualities are absent, and no much larger clonotype sits a single base away. The germline V gene (reference sequence) sets CDR1 to GTSNPN and CDR2 to SVGIG. The CDR3 has 10 amino acids, counting the end cysteine and phenylalanine. Here the CDR3 DNA is all that survives: 30 bases in frame from base 1. V and J are truncated by 5 bases and 5 bases respectively, leaving an intervening sequence of 6 bases. The immunoSEQ Assay, a bias-controlled multiplex PCR, was used to amplify TCRbeta CDR3 regions from genomic DNA. The authors' analysis ran thus. Nucleated cell counts per sample were estimated from amplification of reference gene primers within the assay. To quantify the absolute abundance of each unique TCRbeta CDR3 rearrangement, sequence reads were collapsed and filtered. For each sample, productive Simpson clonality was calculated by taking the square root of Simpson's diversity index across productive rearrangements. TCRdb stores this immuneACCESS table with in-frame sequences only. Part of the clones is absent; in the studies checked, under half of the shortfall reflects unresolved V genes, and no reason is known for the rest. The V and J calls and clone size are taken from that table; D and trimming were inferred from the DNA. The sample records about 120,000 clones, about nine tenths of which are singletons. The top ten constitute around 4.2% of the sample.

The sample originates from a study of blood T cell repertoires in COVID-19 (TCRdb year 2020). In terms of the full investigation: The collaborator samples originated in the United States, Italy and Spain and spanned the acute and convalescent phases of COVID-19. The prospective study material was composed of cDNA or gDNA derived from T cells, B-cell-depleted T cells, or PBMCs. The dataset comprised deeply sampled blood TCRbeta repertoires from subjects exposed to, actively infected with, or recovered from COVID-19. A freely available public database, intended as a resource for researchers studying the immune response to SARS-CoV-2, is where the repertoires were released. The samples were drawn from two sources: the first 160 participants of the ongoing ImmuneRACE study, and 1,254 subjects contributed by 6 global collaborators. Nearly every sample came with metadata listing a de-identified subject ID, COVID-19 status, age in years and sex. Where HLA class I and class II types were available, the types were taken from metadata supplied by the sample provider, not from assay-based typing. The study at large found these results: The quantity of clinical and demographic metadata differed by source and by participant and was supplied without curation.

Whole blood was collected in K2EDTA tubes by collaborating institutions according to the institutions' own protocols. For TCRbeta analysis, collaborator samples were shipped as frozen whole blood, as isolated PBMCs, or as DNA extracted from either sample type. The sequence is built from TRBV30 and TRBJ2-5; no D gene call is confident. This TCR derives from a middle-aged man with acute or convalescent COVID-19. Sequencing was performed on peripheral blood. CDR3 protein: CAWGRETQYF. The DNA sequence is given as TGTGCCTGGGGCAGGGAGACCCAGTACTTC.